These 2 T cell receptor beta chains share one sample of origin, sequenced in a study of response to subunit inactivated influenza vaccine. TCRdb called the RT-PCR reads again in MiXCR, with one record for every CDR3 protein. The table lists some 540,000 distinct CDR3 sequences, roughly 23% of them singletons. The same data also went into a second study, on T cells expressing NK-cell markers. That paper states: Template switching by 5'RACE with UMIs generated the TCR beta cDNA.

Material: CD4+ T cells sorted from PBMCs, obtained about 13 days after vaccination. These TCRs come from a man over 45 who received an inactivated influenza vaccine.

The chain employs TRBV5-1 and TRBJ2-2, with 7 bases matching TRBD2. This CDR3 has 16 residues. J lost 1 base, V lost 3 bases, and 6 bases had no gene match. The germline gives CDR1 SGHRS, CDR2 YFSETQ. CDR3 protein: CASSSPAGENTGELFF. In DNA form, the CDR3 reads TGCGCCAGCAGCTCCCCGGCGGGGGAGAACACCGGGGAGCTGTTTTTT.

The rearrangement joins TRBV20-1 to TRBJ1-5, with TRBD1 matching over 8 bases. Germline V gene lookup returns CDR1 DFQATT and CDR2 SNEGSKA (reference sequence). V gave up 0 bases and J gave up 3 bases; unmatched junction bases: 7. There are 16 residues in the CDR3. The CDR3 nucleotides are TGCAGTGCTAGAGATCTTTACAGGGGGACCAATCAGCCCCAGCATTTT. Translating it yields CSARDLYRGTNQPQHF.